This passage covers 16 T cell receptor beta chains from one sample sequenced in a study of T cell repertoires and HLA-DP antigens. The assay was immunoSEQ multiplex PCR, and TCRdb's table has in-frame clones only and misses some. The profile shows approximately 73,000 clones, over 75% of them singletons. Their specific antigens are unknown. Sequenced input: CD4+ T cells from PBMCs. These receptors were taken from a man aged 55 to 70 in good health and CMV-seronegative.

The genes are TRBV5-1 and TRBJ2-2; 10 nucleotides agree with TRBD1. With 0 bases clipped from V and 6 bases from J, the junction kept 5 bases outside the gene matches. CDR1 and CDR2 from the germline V gene are SGHRS and YFSETQ. This CDR3 is built from 16 residues. CDR3 sequence reads: CASSLAETGGSGELFF. The CDR3, as DNA: TGCGCCAGCAGCTTGGCCGAGACAGGGGGCTCCGGGGAGCTGTTTTTT.

This chain links TRBV11-2 with TRBJ1-6; D is possibly TRBD1 (5 bases). The V end lost 5 bases, the J end lost 0 bases, and 8 bases lay between the germline ends. Germline values: CDR1 SGHAT, CDR2 FQNNGV. This CDR3 region has 15 residues. In DNA, the CDR3 is TGTGCCAGCAGCCGACAGCTCTCCTATAATTCACCCCTCCACTTT. This sequence encodes CASSRQLSYNSPLHF. The entire variable domain, with the rest obtained from reference TRBV11-2 and TRBJ1-6, is as follows: EAGVAQSPRYKIIEKRQSVAFWCNPISGHATLYWYQQILGQGPKLLIQFQNNGVVDDSQLPKDRFSAERLKGVDSTLKIQPAKLEDSAVYLCASSRQLSYNSPLHFGNGTRLTVT.

DNA of the CDR3: TGTGCCAGTAGTATCACGGGGGCTGGCACTGAAGCTTTCTTT. This sequence encodes CASSITGAGTEAFF. This sequence joins TRBV19 and TRBJ1-1; weak D call: TRBD1 (6 bases). The CDR3 runs 14 residues. Trimming cost V 3 bases and J 4 bases, with 12 bases left between them. Germline V lookup: CDR1 LNHDA, CDR2 SQIVND (reference sequence).

The rearrangement joins TRBV19 to TRBJ2-2; D may be TRBD2 (7 bases). In germline, CDR1 is LNHDA, CDR2 SQIVND (reference sequence). The length of the CDR3 is 15 residues. V lost 3 bases and J lost 6, with 14 bases in between. CDR3 coding DNA: TGTGCCAGTAGTATTGGCGGGGGCTGGGCCGGGGAGCTGTTTTTT. This gives the protein CASSIGGGWAGELFF.

The rearrangement links TRBV28 to TRBJ2-1, with D possibly being TRBD1 (5 bases). The CDR3 runs to 21 residues. Trimming removed 2 bases from V and 6 bases from J, with 32 bases in between. Germline CDR1 and CDR2: MDHEN and SYDVKM. This CDR3 is CASSLISFPRVYSWNFNEQFF. The CDR3 DNA sequence: TGTGCCAGCAGTTTAATCTCCTTCCCCAGGGTGTATAGCTGGAACTTCAATGAGCAGTTCTTC.

V gene TRBV11-2 combines with J gene TRBJ2-5; 12 nucleotides line up with TRBD2. Germline V gene lookup returns CDR1 SGHAT and CDR2 FQNNGV. The CDR3 runs to 16 residues. Trimming removed 4 bases from V and 5 bases from J; junction bases left unmatched: 8. Written as DNA, the CDR3 is TGTGCCAGCAGCTACGCACTAGCGGGAGGATTGGAGACCCAGTACTTC. This gives the protein CASSYALAGGLETQYF.

The V gene is TRBV14, the J gene TRBJ2-2; no reliable D call. The V and J ends lost 1 base and 0 bases respectively, with 6 bases between them. The CDR3 is 15 residues long. Germline CDR1 SGHDN, CDR2 FVKESK. CDR3 bases: TGTGCCAGCAGCCAAGGACCAGCGAACACCGGGGAGCTGTTTTTT. Protein: CASSQGPANTGELFF.

V gene TRBV4-3 combines with J gene TRBJ2-7; D remains ambiguous. The germline V and J ends were trimmed by 0 bases and 3 bases, with 6 bases remaining between them. The germline V gene encodes CDR1 LGHNA and CDR2 YSLEER. CDR3 length equals 13 residues. For the CDR3, the DNA is TGCGCCAGCAGCCAAGATCTGGTCTACGAGCAGTACTTC. The encoded protein is CASSQDLVYEQYF.

The rearrangement joins TRBV9 to TRBJ2-2; unclear D gene. Per the germline V gene, CDR1 is SGDLS and CDR2 is YYNGEE. The CDR3 is 13 residues long. V was trimmed by 0 bases and J by 7 bases, leaving 7 bases between them. This CDR3 is CASSVGVNGELFF. The DNA of the CDR3 is TGTGCCAGCAGCGTAGGGGTGAACGGGGAGCTGTTTTTT.

The chain links TRBV5-8 to TRBJ1-1, with a possible D match to TRBD1 (5 bases). This CDR3 has 15 amino acids. Germline V gene lookup returns CDR1 SGHTS and CDR2 YDEGEE. The germline V and J ends were trimmed by 4 bases and 5 bases, with 18 bases remaining between them. The CDR3 coding sequence is TGTGCCAGCAGCCGCCGGGGTTTCAGGGAGACTGAAGCTTTCTTT. Translation gives CASSRRGFRETEAFF.

The chain has TRBV7-3 and TRBJ2-1; 14 positions agree with TRBD2. The germline V gene has CDR1 SGHTA and CDR2 FQGTGA. This CDR3 contains 16 residues. V trimming: 4 bases; J trimming: 8 bases; junction bases outside the gene matches: 7. This CDR3 is CASSSGLAGALDEQFF. The CDR3 bases are TGTGCCAGCAGCTCGGGACTAGCGGGGGCCCTCGATGAGCAGTTCTTC.

The chain couples TRBV4-1 to TRBJ2-1; 12 positions agree with TRBD2. Germline V gene lookup returns CDR1 MGHRA and CDR2 YSYEKL. The CDR3 runs 16 residues. Trimming at V came to 0 bases and at J to 6 bases, leaving 3 bases not matched to a gene. The CDR3 DNA reads TGCGCCAGCAGCCAAGAAGGGACTAGCGGGTCCAATGAGCAGTTCTTC. Its protein is CASSQEGTSGSNEQFF.

This chain joins TRBV18 and TRBJ2-5; D may match TRBD1 or TRBD2 (5 bases each). The CDR3 covers 13 residues. Germline-derived CDR1 and CDR2 are KGHSH and LQKENI. V was clipped by 8 bases and J by 3 bases, with 13 bases between them. CDR3 in DNA: TGTGCCAGCAGGGACGGTATAGAAGAGACCCAGTACTTC. Protein product: CASRDGIEETQYF.

The chain carries TRBV9 and TRBJ2-3, with D perhaps matching TRBD1 or TRBD2 (5 bases each). V was clipped by 0 bases and J by 4 bases, with 15 bases between them. Germline CDR1 and CDR2: SGDLS and YYNGEE. The CDR3 runs to 16 residues. CDR3 loop: CASSVGLRGTSDTQYF. CDR3 DNA sequence: TGTGCCAGCAGCGTAGGGCTTAGAGGGACCTCAGATACGCAGTATTTT.

This clone occurred a few times. V and J are TRBV7-7 and TRBJ1-3, with D hard to call. The CDR3 extends over 14 amino acids. Germline V lookup: CDR1 SSHAT, CDR2 FNYEAQ (reference sequence). V lost 8 bases and J lost 4, with 15 bases in between. For the CDR3, the DNA is TGTGCCAGCTCCCCCGGGCGGCAGGGAAACACCATATATTTT. It yields the protein CASSPGRQGNTIYF. Combining the CDR3 with reference TRBV7-7 and TRBJ1-3 gives the whole variable domain GAGVSQSPRYKVTKRGQDVTLRCDPISSHATLYWYQQALGQGPEFLTYFNYEAQPDKSGLPSDRFSAERPEGSISTLTIQRTEQRDSAMYRCASSPGRQGNTIYFGEGSWLTVV.

The chain recombines TRBV11-3 with TRBJ2-1, with D perhaps matching TRBD1 (6 bases). Trimming removed 5 bases at V and 9 bases at J, with 14 bases between. The CDR3 contains 13 residues. Germline V gene lookup returns CDR1 SGHNT and CDR2 YENEEA. This CDR3 reads CASSRGGRSEQFF. As DNA, the CDR3 is TGTGCCAGCAGCCGAGGGGGTAGGAGTGAGCAGTTCTTC.